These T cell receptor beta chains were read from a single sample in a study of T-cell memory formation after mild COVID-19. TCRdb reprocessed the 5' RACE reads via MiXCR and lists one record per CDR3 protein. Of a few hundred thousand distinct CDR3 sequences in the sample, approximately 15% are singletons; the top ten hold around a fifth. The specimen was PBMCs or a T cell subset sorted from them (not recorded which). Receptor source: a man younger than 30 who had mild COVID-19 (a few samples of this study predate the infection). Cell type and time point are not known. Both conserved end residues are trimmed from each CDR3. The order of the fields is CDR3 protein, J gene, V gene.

ASSSVGSGNTIY TRBJ1-3 TRBV12-3/TRBV12-4
AISESLGPPQETQY TRBJ2-5 TRBV10-3
ASTSGTGSTDTQY TRBJ2-3 TRBV28
ASSVRTSGETGELF TRBJ2-2 TRBV9
ASSRPGLAGDTQY TRBJ2-3 TRBV12-3/TRBV12-4
ASSSPADGIDYGYT TRBJ1-2 TRBV7-6
ASSHRATNEKLF TRBJ1-4 TRBV7-9
ASSSRTGGHEQY TRBJ2-7 TRBV27
ASSLGEGYSTYEQY TRBJ2-7 TRBV7-2
ASSDRGRTQPQH TRBJ1-5 TRBV2
ASSPRMGTPNYGYT TRBJ1-2 TRBV4-3
SVTGTGVDQPQH TRBJ1-5 TRBV29-1
ASSLSAGGSGYT TRBJ1-2 TRBV12-3/TRBV12-4
ASSQDRTTRAGAEAF TRBJ1-1 TRBV4-1
ASSYSMVGGSEQY TRBJ2-7 TRBV6-5
AISESRRFTEAF TRBJ1-1 TRBV10-3
ASSGTGGNHPQH TRBJ1-5 TRBV2
ASSSLSGGGYNEQF TRBJ2-1 TRBV5-1
ASSQVGTSGGETQY TRBJ2-5 TRBV4-1
AISRDGQETQY TRBJ2-5 TRBV10-3
ASSRGQSETQY TRBJ2-5 TRBV7-3
ASSGGGGAQETQY TRBJ2-5 TRBV2
AISAGTGEKLF TRBJ1-4 TRBV10-3
ASSQIAGGLTDTQY TRBJ2-3 TRBV12-3/TRBV12-4
ASSQAPPRSNQPQH TRBJ1-5 TRBV14
ASSLTTALGYT TRBJ1-2 TRBV7-2
ASSPGVAGEQF TRBJ2-1 TRBV6-2/TRBV6-3
ASSLPPPDTEAF TRBJ1-1 TRBV7-2
ASSPGNEKLF TRBJ1-4 TRBV7-2
SAPEGTSGGHRQETQY TRBJ2-5 TRBV20-1
ASSQDPASYEQY TRBJ2-7 TRBV3-1